The 22 T cell receptor beta chains listed next were all sequenced from one sample in a study of blood T cell repertoires in COVID-19. Assay used: immunoSEQ multiplex PCR; TCRdb lists only in-frame clones, some missing. The table lists roughly 280,000 clones, around nine tenths of them singletons. The specimen sequenced was peripheral blood. The receptors come from a man aged 45-65 years with acute or convalescent COVID-19.

This chain joins TRBV18 and TRBJ2-1, with 7 nucleotides matching TRBD1. The CDR3 runs 15 residues. V trimming: 1 base; J trimming: 2 bases; junction bases outside the gene matches: 2. Germline CDR1 and CDR2: KGHSH and LQKENI. This CDR3 reads CASSPQGAAYNEQFF. The CDR3 DNA follows: TGTGCCAGCTCACCACAGGGGGCGGCCTACAATGAGCAGTTCTTC.

The chain combines TRBV19 with TRBJ2-3; a possible D gene is TRBD2 (7 bases). CDR1 and CDR2 (germline): LNHDA, SQIVND (reference sequence). The CDR3 has 18 amino acids. Trimming pared 5 bases from V and 3 bases from J, leaving 24 bases between. The CDR3 spells CASSSLWGGQGGTDTQYF. The CDR3 DNA follows: TGTGCCAGTAGTTCCCTGTGGGGGGGCCAGGGTGGGACAGATACGCAGTATTTT.

This sequence joins TRBV5-6 and TRBJ1-2; unclear D gene. V gave up 7 bases and J gave up 4 bases, with 8 bases separating them. The CDR3 contains 11 residues. Germline CDR1 is SGHDT and CDR2 is YYEEEE. CDR3 loop: CASGEAYGYTF. In DNA form, the CDR3 reads TGTGCCAGCGGGGAGGCCTATGGCTACACCTTC.

This chain joins TRBV7-9 and TRBJ2-5; 13 bases fit TRBD2. In germline, CDR1 is SEHNR, CDR2 FQNEAQ (reference sequence). J gave up 5 bases and V 5 bases, and 2 bases lay outside the gene matches. CDR3 length: 14 residues. The DNA of the CDR3 is TGTGCCAGCAGCCAGGGACTAGCGGGGGAGACCCAGTACTTC. The encoded protein is CASSQGLAGETQYF.

The chain combines TRBV27 with TRBJ2-2; D is uncertain. V was clipped by 0 bases and J by 6 bases, with 11 bases between them. CDR3 length: 15 residues. The germline V gene has CDR1 MNHEY and CDR2 SMNVEV (reference sequence). CDR3 sequence: CASSLSVRGAGELFF. Written as DNA, the CDR3 is TGTGCCAGCAGTTTATCGGTGAGAGGAGCCGGGGAGCTGTTTTTT.

The V call is TRBV3-1 (or the pseudogene TRBV3-2), the J call TRBJ2-5, with a weak D call TRBD2 (7 bases). Germline V CDR1 and CDR2: LGHDT, YNNKEL (reference sequence). Trimming left V 0 bases short and J 6 bases short, with 14 bases between. The CDR3 sequence is 15 residues long. CDR3 amino acids: CASSQDWAGAKTQYF. CDR3 bases: TGTGCCAGCAGCCAAGATTGGGCGGGGGCCAAGACCCAGTACTTC.

This chain connects TRBV6-5 to TRBJ1-4; D unclear. Germline loops: CDR1 MNHEY, CDR2 SVGAGI. This CDR3 has 16 amino acids. V was trimmed by 0 bases and J by 9 bases, leaving 17 bases between them. CDR3: CASSYSSGGQLQKLFF. The CDR3 DNA reads as TGTGCCAGCAGTTACTCGAGTGGAGGTCAGCTACAAAAACTGTTTTTT.

The CDR3 spells CASSNPDSFAPPSINYGYTF. The CDR3 DNA sequence: TGTGCCAGTAGTAATCCGGACAGCTTTGCCCCTCCGTCCATTAACTATGGCTACACCTTC. The chain is built from TRBV19 and TRBJ1-2; TRBD1 is a possible D gene (6 bases). CDR1 and CDR2 (germline): LNHDA, SQIVND (reference sequence). Trimming cost V 4 bases and J 1 base, with 28 bases left between them. This CDR3 has 20 amino acids. Combining the CDR3 with reference TRBV19 and TRBJ1-2 gives the whole variable domain DGGITQSPKYLFRKEGQNVTLSCEQNLNHDAMYWYRQDPGQGLRLIYYSQIVNDFQKGDIAEGYSVSREKKESFPLTVTSAQKNPTAFYLCASSNPDSFAPPSINYGYTFGSGTRLTVV.

The table lists this clone with a count of one. J is TRBJ2-2 and V is TRBV9, with TRBD2 identical over 9 bases. V gave up 0 bases and J gave up 3 bases; unmatched junction bases: 9. CDR3 length equals 18 residues. Germline assignment: CDR1 SGDLS and CDR2 YYNGEE. The CDR3 here is CASSVAPSGALDTGELFF. The CDR3 DNA sequence: TGTGCCAGCAGCGTAGCCCCTAGCGGGGCCCTTGACACCGGGGAGCTGTTTTTT.

This chain links TRBV5-1 with TRBJ1-1; 12 bases map to TRBD1. J was trimmed by 6 bases and V by 0 bases; bases with no gene match: 3. Looked up from germline, CDR1 is SGHRS and CDR2 is YFSETQ. The CDR3 sequence is 15 residues long. The CDR3: CASSLGDRGRPEAFF. CDR3 bases: TGCGCCAGCAGCTTGGGGGACAGGGGGCGTCCTGAAGCTTTCTTT.

This sequence joins TRBV19 and TRBJ2-2; 8 nucleotides align to TRBD2. Germline CDR1 and CDR2: LNHDA and SQIVND (reference sequence). The length of the CDR3 is 17 residues. Losses at the gene ends were 4 bases for V and 6 bases for J; bases not matched to a gene: 13. CDR3: CASSTASAGGWAGELFF. The CDR3 bases are TGTGCCAGTAGTACCGCCTCTGCGGGGGGATGGGCCGGGGAGCTGTTTTTT. Variable domain in full (rest from reference TRBV19 and TRBJ2-2): DGGITQSPKYLFRKEGQNVTLSCEQNLNHDAMYWYRQDPGQGLRLIYYSQIVNDFQKGDIAEGYSVSREKKESFPLTVTSAQKNPTAFYLCASSTASAGGWAGELFFGEGSRLTVL.

The rearrangement uses TRBV2 and TRBJ2-1, with 7 nucleotides matching TRBD1. The CDR3 contains 13 residues. V trimming: 6 bases; J trimming: 6 bases; junction bases outside the gene matches: 5. Germline V gene data show CDR1 as SNHLY and CDR2 as FYNNEI. Written as DNA, the CDR3 is TGTGCCAGCAGGCAGGACAGGAGCAATGAGCAGTTCTTC. Residues: CASRQDRSNEQFF.

A word on this clone: One junction end disagrees with the germline gene, perhaps due to a read error. This chain connects TRBV4-1 to TRBJ1-1; D may be TRBD1 (5 bases). This CDR3 contains 13 residues. The germline gives CDR1 MGHRA, CDR2 YSYEKL. The CDR3, as DNA: TGCGCCAGCAGGCAAGGTTTAAGGGGAGAAGCTTTCTTT. Protein: CASRQGLRGEAFF.

The count of this clone is one. This chain connects TRBV13 to TRBJ1-1; possible D gene TRBD1, 5 bases. Germline CDR1 reads PRHDT; CDR2 reads FYEKMQ (reference sequence). V was trimmed by 3 bases and J by 4 bases, leaving 12 bases between them. This CDR3 region has 14 residues. For the CDR3, the DNA is TGTGCCAGCAGCTTGGGAGGGGCGGCCACTGAAGCTTTCTTT. Protein product: CASSLGGAATEAFF.

The chain links TRBV10-3 to TRBJ1-5, with 7 bases that match TRBD1. The V and J ends lost 5 bases and 7 bases, in that order; junction bases with no gene match: 8. The CDR3 loop spans 14 amino acids. Germline loops: CDR1 ENHRY, CDR2 SYGVKD. The CDR3: CAISPDRVGQPQHF. Here the CDR3 DNA reads TGTGCCATCAGTCCCGACAGGGTGGGACAGCCCCAGCATTTT.

The chain uses TRBV30 and TRBJ1-1, with D unresolved. The CDR3 runs 11 residues. V lost 2 bases and J 3 bases, leaving 4 bases between the germline ends. The germline CDR1 and CDR2 sequences are GTSNPN and SVGIG (reference sequence). This CDR3 is CAWSPYTEAFF. The CDR3 bases are TGTGCCTGGAGTCCGTACACTGAAGCTTTCTTT.

The chain uses TRBV6-5 and TRBJ1-1; D is perhaps TRBD1 (6 bases). The CDR3 runs to 15 residues. Germline CDR1 MNHEY, CDR2 SVGAGI. V lost 5 bases and J lost 7, with 20 bases in between. This chain's CDR3 is CASSSMGADPFEAFF. The CDR3 nucleotides are TGTGCCAGCAGTAGCATGGGGGCGGACCCCTTTGAAGCTTTCTTT.

The genes are TRBV5-1 and TRBJ1-6; perhaps TRBD1 as D (6 bases). Germline V CDR1 and CDR2: SGHRS, YFSETQ. CDR3 length: 15 amino acids. Trimming shortened V by 0 bases and J by 10 bases, and 14 bases separated the two germline ends. Here the CDR3 DNA reads TGCGCCAGCAGCTTGGCAGGGGATACTGGGTCACCCCTCCACTTT. This sequence encodes CASSLAGDTGSPLHF.

This clone was detected only once. V usage is TRBV3-1 (or the pseudogene TRBV3-2) and J usage is TRBJ1-2; 8 bases line up with TRBD1. With V trimmed by 4 bases and J by 4 bases, 2 bases remained unmatched. CDR1 and CDR2 from the germline V gene are LGHDT and YNNKEL (reference sequence). CDR3 length: 13 amino acids. CDR3 sequence reads: CASSPGGAYGYTF. In nucleotides, the CDR3 is TGTGCCAGCAGCCCAGGGGGCGCCTATGGCTACACCTTC.

The chain employs TRBV6-6 and TRBJ1-5; tentatively, D is TRBD1 (6 bases). This CDR3 contains 13 residues. CDR1 MNHNY and CDR2 SVGAGI come from the germline V gene (reference sequence). V lost 7 bases and J lost 8, with 15 bases in between. The CDR3 protein is CASTRGGVEPQHF. The CDR3 DNA is TGTGCCAGCACGAGAGGGGGGGTGGAGCCCCAGCATTTT.

The CDR3 loop reads CATSAGGGPVGADTQYF. CDR3 sequence (DNA): TGTGCCACCAGTGCTGGCGGGGGCCCCGTAGGGGCAGATACGCAGTATTTT. This chain joins TRBV24-1 and TRBJ2-3; perhaps TRBD2 as D (7 bases). In germline, CDR1 is KGHDR, CDR2 SFDVKD. This CDR3 is 17 amino acids long. V was clipped by 5 bases and J by 4 bases, with 21 bases between them.

This chain links TRBV7-6 with TRBJ1-1; 11 bases fit TRBD1. The germline V gene encodes CDR1 SGHVS and CDR2 FNYEAQ. With 0 bases clipped from V and 4 bases from J, the junction kept 1 base outside the gene matches. This CDR3 is built from 15 residues. The CDR3 loop is CASSLAGTGGTEAFF. The DNA of the CDR3 is TGTGCCAGCAGCTTAGCGGGGACAGGGGGCACTGAAGCTTTCTTT.